Below, 23 T cell receptor beta chains from the same sample are listed, as sequenced in a study of blood T cell repertoires in COVID-19. Profiling relied on immunoSEQ multiplex PCR, and the TCRdb table lists in-frame clones only, not all of them. This repertoire shows 40,000 to 55,000 clones, roughly 84% found once; its top ten account for about 4%. The material sequenced was peripheral blood. Source of these receptors: a man aged 45-60 years with active COVID-19.

V usage is TRBV25-1 and J usage is TRBJ1-4; TRBD1 matches at 10 bases. Germline CDR1 reads MGHDK; CDR2 reads SYGVNS. The CDR3 loop spans 17 amino acids. V was pared by 8 bases and J by 3 bases, with 12 bases of the junction left unmatched. This CDR3 reads CASDHRDRGKANEKLFF. The CDR3 nucleotides read TGTGCCAGCGACCACCGGGACAGGGGTAAGGCTAATGAAAAACTGTTTTTT.

The chain combines TRBV11-3 with TRBJ2-1; the match to TRBD2 covers 8 bases. The CDR3 is made up of 15 amino acids. The J segment lost 0 bases and the V segment lost 8 bases, leaving 6 bases of the junction unmatched. Germline V gene sequence: CDR1 SGHNT, CDR2 YENEEA. The CDR3 sequence is CASLRRGGSYNEQFF. The CDR3 DNA is TGTGCCAGCTTACGACGGGGGGGCTCCTACAATGAGCAGTTCTTC.

By sample fraction, this clone is medium-sized. The V gene is TRBV7-9, the J gene TRBJ1-4, with 8 bases lining up with TRBD1. The CDR3 totals 13 residues. The germline V gene has CDR1 SEHNR and CDR2 FQNEAQ (reference sequence). V trimming: 6 bases; J trimming: 7 bases; junction bases outside the gene matches: 4. For the CDR3, the DNA is TGTGCCAGCAGTGGACAGGGTAGTGAAAAACTGTTTTTT. This encodes CASSGQGSEKLFF.

The rearrangement uses TRBV6-5 and TRBJ2-7; D is possibly TRBD1 (5 bases). V lost 1 base to trimming and J lost 8 bases, with 12 bases between them. Germline V gene lookup returns CDR1 MNHEY and CDR2 SVGAGI. This CDR3 comprises 13 residues. CDR3 sequence: CASSYWQGYQQYF. In DNA form, the CDR3 reads TGTGCCAGCAGTTACTGGCAGGGATACCAGCAGTACTTC.

This chain links TRBV10-3 with TRBJ2-5, with TRBD2 matching 10 bases. Germline V gene sequence: CDR1 ENHRY, CDR2 SYGVKD. This CDR3 has 15 residues. V was pared by 6 bases and J by 2 bases, with 6 bases of the junction left unmatched. The CDR3 loop is CAIRSSGGGQETQYF. The DNA for the CDR3 is TGTGCCATCAGGTCTAGCGGGGGTGGACAAGAGACCCAGTACTTC.

This clone has a single count. V usage is TRBV7-8 and J usage is TRBJ2-5, with no clear D. Germline assignment: CDR1 SGHVS and CDR2 FQNEAQ. The CDR3 spans 10 residues. Trimming shortened V by 5 bases and J by 9 bases, and 7 bases separated the two germline ends. Written as DNA, the CDR3 is TGTGCCAGCAGCACCGCAGCCCAGTACTTC. It is translated as CASSTAAQYF. Based on the CDR3 plus reference TRBV7-8 and TRBJ2-5, the full variable domain is GAGVSQSPRYKVAKRGQDVALRCDPISGHVSLFWYQQALGQGPEFLTYFQNEAQLDKSGLPSDRFFAERPEGSVSTLKIQRTQQEDSAVYLCASSTAAQYFGPGTRLLVL.

The chain is built from TRBV7-6 and TRBJ2-7; 11 nucleotides line up with TRBD2. Trimming removed 5 bases from V and 1 base from J; junction bases left unmatched: 4. The germline CDR1 and CDR2 sequences are SGHVS and FNYEAQ. The CDR3 is 15 amino acids. This CDR3 is CASSVTSGGSYEQYF. The CDR3 bases are TGTGCCAGCAGCGTCACTAGCGGGGGATCCTACGAGCAGTACTTC.

V and J are TRBV6-4 and TRBJ2-1; TRBD2 agrees at 9 bases. Per the germline V gene, CDR1 is MRHNA and CDR2 is SNTAGT. Trimming at V came to 3 bases and at J to 6 bases, leaving 6 bases not matched to a gene. CDR3 length: 15 residues. CDR3 nucleotide sequence: TGTGCCAGCAGTGATCGGGCTAGCGGGATCAATGAGCAGTTCTTC. This translates into CASSDRASGINEQFF.

V usage is TRBV10-3 and J usage is TRBJ2-1; the match to TRBD2 covers 8 bases. The junction had 10 bases not matched to a gene; V was cut back by 0 bases and J by 9 bases. Germline V CDR1 and CDR2: ENHRY, SYGVKD. The CDR3 is 16 amino acids. For the CDR3, the DNA is TGTGCCATCAGTGAGTCGGAAAGCGGGGGAAGTATTGAGCAGTTCTTC. This sequence encodes CAISESESGGSIEQFF.

The chain carries TRBV10-1 and TRBJ2-5; TRBD2 matches at 10 bases. Germline trimming cut 3 bases from V and 4 bases from J; bases unmatched to any gene: 5. Germline V gene lookup returns CDR1 WNHNN and CDR2 SYGVQD (reference sequence). This CDR3 region has 15 residues. CDR3 sequence reads: CASSDSGGPAETQYF. CDR3 bases: TGCGCCAGCAGTGATAGCGGGGGGCCCGCAGAGACCCAGTACTTC.

The CDR3 sequence is CASSLGGMSNQPQHF. Here the CDR3 DNA reads TGTGCCAGCAGTTTAGGGGGGATGAGCAATCAGCCCCAGCATTTT. The V call is TRBV27, the J call TRBJ1-5; D is possibly TRBD1 (5 bases). The V gene lost 2 bases and the J gene lost 1 base, with 9 bases spanning the gap. Germline CDR1 and CDR2: MNHEY and SMNVEV (reference sequence). The CDR3 has 15 amino acids.

The rearrangement joins TRBV6-5 to TRBJ2-2, with D possibly TRBD2 on 7 matching bases. In germline, CDR1 is MNHEY, CDR2 SVGAGI. Trimming stripped 7 bases from V and 4 bases from J, with 16 bases between. The CDR3 consists of 15 residues. The DNA of the CDR3 is TGTGCCAGCACTAGGGAGGGGGGGTTCACCGGGGAGCTGTTTTTT. Translating it yields CASTREGGFTGELFF.

The genes are TRBV12-3 or TRBV12-4 and TRBJ1-1; 7 bases are shared with TRBD1. The CDR3 is 11 residues long. Unmatched junction bases numbered 4, after V lost 6 bases and J lost 9 bases. CDR3 nucleotides: TGTGCCAGCAGGCACAGGGGACAAGCTTTCTTT. As protein: CASRHRGQAFF.

The chain has TRBV6-6 and TRBJ1-1; no definite D call. Germline V gene lookup returns CDR1 MNHNY and CDR2 SVGAGI (reference sequence). V gave up 6 bases and J gave up 4 bases, with 12 bases separating them. The CDR3 runs 13 residues. The CDR3 nucleotides read TGTGCCAGCAGACCGAGTTGGGCCACTGAAGCTTTCTTT. This gives the protein CASRPSWATEAFF.

The chain recombines TRBV7-2 with TRBJ2-2; 7 bases match TRBD2. J was trimmed by 6 bases and V by 7 bases; bases with no gene match: 2. The CDR3 contains 12 residues. Germline-derived CDR1 and CDR2 are SGHTA and FQGNSA. As DNA, the CDR3 is TGTGCCAGCAATCGGGGGGCCGGGGAGCTGTTTTTT. Translating it yields CASNRGAGELFF.

In its sample, this clone is medium-sized. The CDR3 sequence is CATSGGGDQPQHF. CDR3 nucleotides: TGTGCCACCAGCGGAGGGGGGGATCAGCCCCAGCATTTT. The genes are TRBV15 and TRBJ1-5; TRBD1 might be the D (6 bases). The CDR3 sequence is 13 residues long. Between the trimmed V and J ends, which lost 5 bases and 5 bases, there was a span of 10 bases. Germline lookup yields CDR1 LNHNV and CDR2 YYDKDF (reference sequence). The variable domain in full, completed from reference TRBV15 and TRBJ1-5, reads DAMVIQNPRYQVTQFGKPVTLSCSQTLNHNVMYWYQQKSSQAPKLLFHYYDKDFNNEADTPDNFQSRRPNTSFCFLDIRSPGLGDTAMYLCATSGGGDQPQHFGDGTRLSIL.

This chain connects TRBV27 to TRBJ2-1, with D possibly matching TRBD1 (6 bases). The V and J ends lost 6 bases and 0 bases respectively, with 12 bases between them. CDR1 MNHEY and CDR2 SMNVEV come from the germline V gene (reference sequence). The CDR3 is 15 residues long. DNA for the CDR3: TGTGCCAGCAGCCTCGACAGGAGCTCCTACAATGAGCAGTTCTTC. Translated: CASSLDRSSYNEQFF.

J is TRBJ2-1 and V is TRBV15; 9 bases fit TRBD2. Looked up from germline, CDR1 is LNHNV and CDR2 is YYDKDF (reference sequence). The CDR3 contains 16 residues. The J segment lost 8 bases and the V segment lost 5 bases, leaving 13 bases of the junction unmatched. The CDR3 loop reads CATSRVAGGASDEQFF. In DNA form, the CDR3 reads TGTGCCACCAGCCGAGTTGCGGGGGGGGCCTCGGATGAGCAGTTCTTC.

The gene calls are TRBV9 and TRBJ1-2, with D possibly being TRBD1 (6 bases). There are 15 residues in the CDR3. Trimming removed 0 bases from V and 5 bases from J, with 14 bases in between. CDR1 SGDLS and CDR2 YYNGEE come from the germline V gene. In nucleotides, the CDR3 is TGTGCCAGCAGCGTAGGCGCAGGGGCTCCATATGGCTACACCTTC. It yields the protein CASSVGAGAPYGYTF.

This chain uses TRBV2 with TRBJ2-3; 8 bases align to TRBD2. This CDR3 is built from 14 residues. Germline lookup yields CDR1 SNHLY and CDR2 FYNNEI. The trim removed 10 bases at V and 2 bases at J, leaving 8 bases unmatched. CDR3 in amino acids: CATSAGEVTDTQYF. DNA for the CDR3: TGTGCCACCTCAGCGGGGGAGGTCACAGATACGCAGTATTTT.

The J gene is TRBJ1-4, the V gene TRBV7-9, with 7 positions matching TRBD1. The trim removed 5 bases at V and 7 bases at J, leaving 10 bases unmatched. Germline V lookup: CDR1 SEHNR, CDR2 FQNEAQ (reference sequence). CDR3 length: 15 residues. This CDR3 is CASSIRQGWGEKLFF. In DNA form, the CDR3 reads TGTGCCAGCAGCATACGACAGGGTTGGGGTGAAAAACTGTTTTTT.

The V gene is TRBV11-2, the J gene TRBJ1-1; TRBD1 is a possible D gene (5 bases). The CDR3 is made up of 13 amino acids. V lost 3 bases to trimming and J lost 2 bases, with 7 bases between them. Germline assignment: CDR1 SGHAT and CDR2 FQNNGV. The CDR3 is CASSLTVNTEAFF. The CDR3 region has the DNA TGTGCCAGCAGCTTGACAGTTAACACTGAAGCTTTCTTT.

This chain joins TRBV5-1 and TRBJ1-1, with TRBD1 as a possible D gene (5 bases). Per germline, CDR1 SGHRS and CDR2 YFSETQ. This CDR3 region has 18 residues. Deletions cut 2 bases from V and 0 bases from J, with 20 bases between. The CDR3 coding sequence is TGCGCCAGCAGCTTATGGCAGGGAATGACCGCGGTGAACACTGAAGCTTTCTTT. The encoded protein is CASSLWQGMTAVNTEAFF.